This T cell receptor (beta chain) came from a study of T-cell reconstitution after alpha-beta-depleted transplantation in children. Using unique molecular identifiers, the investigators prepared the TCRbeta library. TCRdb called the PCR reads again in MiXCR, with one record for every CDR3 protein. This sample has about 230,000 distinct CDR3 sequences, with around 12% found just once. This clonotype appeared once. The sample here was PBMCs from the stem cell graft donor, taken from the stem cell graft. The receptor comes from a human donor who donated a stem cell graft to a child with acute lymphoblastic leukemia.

The CDR3 DNA reads TGTGCCAGCAGCCGGTCCCCTAGCGGGGCTAGCAATGAGCAGTTCTTC. Translated: CASSRSPSGASNEQFF. V and J are TRBV5-6 and TRBJ2-1; 9 bases line up with TRBD2. Germline CDR1 reads SGHDT; CDR2 reads YYEEEE. The CDR3 runs 16 residues. Trimming cost V 4 bases and J 6 bases; bases outside gene matches: 11.